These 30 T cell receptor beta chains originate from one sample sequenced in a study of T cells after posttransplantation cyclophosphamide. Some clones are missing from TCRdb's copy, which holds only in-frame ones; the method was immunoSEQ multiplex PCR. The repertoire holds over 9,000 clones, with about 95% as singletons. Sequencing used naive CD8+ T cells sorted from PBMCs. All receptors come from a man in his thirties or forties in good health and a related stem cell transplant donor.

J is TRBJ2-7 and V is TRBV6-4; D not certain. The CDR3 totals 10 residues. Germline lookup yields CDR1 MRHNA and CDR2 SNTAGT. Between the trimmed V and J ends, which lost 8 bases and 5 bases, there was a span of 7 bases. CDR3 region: CASLIHEQYF. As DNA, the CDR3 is TGTGCCAGCCTTATCCACGAGCAGTACTTC.

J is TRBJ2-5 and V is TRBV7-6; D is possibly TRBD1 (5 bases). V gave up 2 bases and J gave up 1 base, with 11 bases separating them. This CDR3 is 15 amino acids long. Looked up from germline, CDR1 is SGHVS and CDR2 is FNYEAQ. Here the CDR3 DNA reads TGTGCCAGCAGCTTATTTTCAGGGCTCCAAGAGACCCAGTACTTC. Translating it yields CASSLFSGLQETQYF. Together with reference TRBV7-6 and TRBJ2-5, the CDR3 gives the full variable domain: GAGVSQSPRYKVTKRGQDVALRCDPISGHVSLYWYRQALGQGPEFLTYFNYEAQQDKSGLPNDRFSAERPEGSISTLTIQRTEQRDSAMYRCASSLFSGLQETQYFGPGTRLLVL.

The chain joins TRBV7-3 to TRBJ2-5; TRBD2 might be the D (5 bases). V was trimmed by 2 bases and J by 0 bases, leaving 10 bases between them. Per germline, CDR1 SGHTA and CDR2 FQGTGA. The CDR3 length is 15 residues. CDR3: CASSLSPGNQETQYF. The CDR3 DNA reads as TGTGCCAGCAGCTTATCGCCCGGGAACCAAGAGACCCAGTACTTC.

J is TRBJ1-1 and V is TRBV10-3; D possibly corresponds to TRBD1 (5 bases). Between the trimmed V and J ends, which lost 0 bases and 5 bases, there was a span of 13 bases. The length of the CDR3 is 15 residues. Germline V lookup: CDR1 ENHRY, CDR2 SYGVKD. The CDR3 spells CAISESTQGKTEAFF. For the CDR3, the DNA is TGTGCCATCAGTGAGTCGACTCAGGGTAAGACTGAAGCTTTCTTT.

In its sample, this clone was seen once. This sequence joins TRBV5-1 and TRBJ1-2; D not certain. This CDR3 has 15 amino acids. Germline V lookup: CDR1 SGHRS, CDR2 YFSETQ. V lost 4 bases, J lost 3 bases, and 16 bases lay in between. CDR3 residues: CASSREPTGDYGYTF. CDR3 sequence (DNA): TGCGCCAGCAGCCGCGAACCGACGGGTGACTATGGCTACACCTTC.

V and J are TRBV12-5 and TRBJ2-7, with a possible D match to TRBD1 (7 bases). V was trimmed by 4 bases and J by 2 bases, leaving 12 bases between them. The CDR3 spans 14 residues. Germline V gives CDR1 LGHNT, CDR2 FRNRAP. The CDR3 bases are TGTGCTAGTGGTTCGGGGGACAGTCCCTACGAGCAGTACTTC. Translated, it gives CASGSGDSPYEQYF. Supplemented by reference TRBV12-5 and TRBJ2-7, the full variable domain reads DARVTQTPRHKVTEMGQEVTMRCQPILGHNTVFWYRQTMMQGLELLAYFRNRAPLDDSGMPKDRFSAEMPDATLATLKIQPSEPRDSAVYFCASGSGDSPYEQYFGPGTRLTVT.

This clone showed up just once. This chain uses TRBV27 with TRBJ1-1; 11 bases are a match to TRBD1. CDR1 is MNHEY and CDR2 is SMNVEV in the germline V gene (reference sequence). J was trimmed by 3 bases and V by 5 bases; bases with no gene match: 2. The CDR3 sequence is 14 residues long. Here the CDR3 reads CASSQGQGDTEAFF. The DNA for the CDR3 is TGTGCCAGCAGTCAGGGACAGGGGGACACTGAAGCTTTCTTT.

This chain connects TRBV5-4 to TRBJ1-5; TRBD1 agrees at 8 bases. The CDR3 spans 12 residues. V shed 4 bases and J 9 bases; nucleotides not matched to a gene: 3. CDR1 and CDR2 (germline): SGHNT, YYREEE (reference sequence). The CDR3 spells CASSLDRGPQHF. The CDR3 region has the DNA TGTGCCAGCAGCCTCGACAGGGGGCCCCAGCATTTT.

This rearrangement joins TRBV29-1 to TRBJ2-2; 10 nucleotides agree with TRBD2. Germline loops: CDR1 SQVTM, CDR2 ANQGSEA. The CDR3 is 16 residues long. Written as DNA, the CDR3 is TGCAGTGGAGTATTAGCGGGGGGCCTTAACACCGGGGAGCTGTTTTTT. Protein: CSGVLAGGLNTGELFF.

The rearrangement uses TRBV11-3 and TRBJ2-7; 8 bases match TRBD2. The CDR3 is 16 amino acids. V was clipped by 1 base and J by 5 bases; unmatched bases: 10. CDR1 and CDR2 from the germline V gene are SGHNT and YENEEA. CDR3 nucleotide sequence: TGTGCCAGCAGCTTAGGCGGCGGGGGGTCTACTAACGAGCAGTACTTC. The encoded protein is CASSLGGGGSTNEQYF.

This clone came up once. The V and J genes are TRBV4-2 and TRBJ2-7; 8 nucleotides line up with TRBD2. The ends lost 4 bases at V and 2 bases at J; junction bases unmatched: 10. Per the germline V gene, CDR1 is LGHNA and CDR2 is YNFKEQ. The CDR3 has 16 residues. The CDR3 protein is CASSPPPAGATYEQYF. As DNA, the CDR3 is TGTGCCAGCAGCCCTCCCCCAGCGGGGGCCACCTACGAGCAGTACTTC.

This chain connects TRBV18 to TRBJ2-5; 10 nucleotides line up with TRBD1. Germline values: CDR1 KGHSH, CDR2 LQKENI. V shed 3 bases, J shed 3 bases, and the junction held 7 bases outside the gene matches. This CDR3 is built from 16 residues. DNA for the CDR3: TGTGCCAGCTCACCCTCCGGGACAGGGGAGGAAGAGACCCAGTACTTC. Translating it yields CASSPSGTGEEETQYF.

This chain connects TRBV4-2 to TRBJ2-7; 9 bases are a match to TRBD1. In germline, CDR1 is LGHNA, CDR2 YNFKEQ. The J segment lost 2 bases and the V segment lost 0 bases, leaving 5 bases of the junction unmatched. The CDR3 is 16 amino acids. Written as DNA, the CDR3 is TGTGCCAGCAGCCAAGATGCGGGACAGGGTCCCTACGAGCAGTACTTC. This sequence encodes CASSQDAGQGPYEQYF.

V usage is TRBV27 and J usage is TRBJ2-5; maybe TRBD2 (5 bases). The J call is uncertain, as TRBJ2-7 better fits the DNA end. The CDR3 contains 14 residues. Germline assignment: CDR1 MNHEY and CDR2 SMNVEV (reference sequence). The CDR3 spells CASSPLGSGSEQYF. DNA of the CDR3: TGTGCCAGCAGCCCTTTGGGCTCGGGGTCCGAGCAGTACTTC.

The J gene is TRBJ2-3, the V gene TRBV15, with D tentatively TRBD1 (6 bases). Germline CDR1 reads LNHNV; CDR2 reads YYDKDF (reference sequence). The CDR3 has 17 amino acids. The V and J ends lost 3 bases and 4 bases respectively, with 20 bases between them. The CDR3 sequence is CATSRGHEQGMSDTQYF. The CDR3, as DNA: TGTGCCACCAGCAGGGGCCACGAACAGGGAATGTCAGATACGCAGTATTTT.

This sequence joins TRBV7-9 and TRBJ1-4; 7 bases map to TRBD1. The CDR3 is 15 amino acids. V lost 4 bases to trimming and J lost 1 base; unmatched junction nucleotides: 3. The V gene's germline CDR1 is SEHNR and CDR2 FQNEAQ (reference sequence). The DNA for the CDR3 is TGTGCCAGCAGCTCCGACAGGGAAACTAATGAAAAACTGTTTTTT. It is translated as CASSSDRETNEKLFF.

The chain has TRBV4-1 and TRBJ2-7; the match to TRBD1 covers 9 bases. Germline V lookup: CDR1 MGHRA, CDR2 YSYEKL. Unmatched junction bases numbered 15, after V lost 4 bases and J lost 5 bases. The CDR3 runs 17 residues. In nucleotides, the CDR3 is TGCGCCAGCAGCCCTAGAGAGGGACAGGGAATGTACGACGAGCAGTACTTC. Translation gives CASSPREGQGMYDEQYF.

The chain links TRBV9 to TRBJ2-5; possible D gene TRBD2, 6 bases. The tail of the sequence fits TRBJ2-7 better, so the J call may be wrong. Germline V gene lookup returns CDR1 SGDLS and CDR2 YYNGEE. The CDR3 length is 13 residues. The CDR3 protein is CASSVGGVAEQYF. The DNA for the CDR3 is TGTGCCAGCAGCGTAGGCGGGGTGGCCGAGCAGTACTTC.

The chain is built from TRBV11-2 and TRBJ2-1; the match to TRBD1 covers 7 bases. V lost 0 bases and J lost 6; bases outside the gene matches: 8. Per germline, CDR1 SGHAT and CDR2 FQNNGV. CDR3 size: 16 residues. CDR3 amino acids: CASSLDWGTGVNEQFF. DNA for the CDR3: TGTGCCAGCAGCTTAGATTGGGGAACAGGGGTCAATGAGCAGTTCTTC.

The CDR3 nucleotides read TGCGCCAGCAGCCCTGGGGACAGCTACTACAATGAGCAGTTCTTC. This codes for CASSPGDSYYNEQFF. This chain links TRBV5-1 with TRBJ2-1, with 7 nucleotides matching TRBD1. Germline trimming cut 4 bases from V and 3 bases from J; bases unmatched to any gene: 7. CDR1 is SGHRS, CDR2 YFSETQ, per germline. This CDR3 is 15 amino acids long.

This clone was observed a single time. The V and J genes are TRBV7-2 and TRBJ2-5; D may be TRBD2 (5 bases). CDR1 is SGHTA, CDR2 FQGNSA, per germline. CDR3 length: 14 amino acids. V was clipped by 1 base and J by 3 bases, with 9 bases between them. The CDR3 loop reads CASSLGYGKETQYF. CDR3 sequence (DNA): TGTGCCAGCAGCTTAGGATACGGGAAAGAGACCCAGTACTTC.

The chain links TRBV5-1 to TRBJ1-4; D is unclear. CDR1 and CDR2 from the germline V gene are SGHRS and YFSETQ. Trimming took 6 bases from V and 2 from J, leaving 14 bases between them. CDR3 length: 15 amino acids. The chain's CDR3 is CASTEGLSTNEKLFF. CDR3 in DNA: TGCGCCAGCACTGAGGGTCTTTCGACTAATGAAAAACTGTTTTTT.

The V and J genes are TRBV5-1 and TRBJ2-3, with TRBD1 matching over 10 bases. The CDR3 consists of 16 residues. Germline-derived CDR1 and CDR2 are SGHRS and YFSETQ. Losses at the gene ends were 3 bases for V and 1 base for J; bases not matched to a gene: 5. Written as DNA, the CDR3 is TGCGCCAGCAGCTCATCCGGGACAGGGGGCACAGATACGCAGTATTTT. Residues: CASSSSGTGGTDTQYF.

The CDR3 DNA reads as TGTGCCAGCAGTGGGGTAACGGGGGCGGGGGGCACAGATACGCAGTATTTT. Its translation: CASSGVTGAGGTDTQYF. J is TRBJ2-3 and V is TRBV6-1; a possible D gene is TRBD2 (7 bases). Germline V CDR1 and CDR2: MNHNS, SASEGT. This CDR3 contains 17 residues. V lost 4 bases to trimming and J lost 1 base, with 18 bases between them.

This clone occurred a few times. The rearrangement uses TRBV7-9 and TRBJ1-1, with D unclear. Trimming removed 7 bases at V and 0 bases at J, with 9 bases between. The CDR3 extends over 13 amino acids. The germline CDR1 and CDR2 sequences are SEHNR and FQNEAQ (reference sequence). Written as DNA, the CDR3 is TGTGCCAGCACCGCTGAGTTGAACACTGAAGCTTTCTTT. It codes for CASTAELNTEAFF.

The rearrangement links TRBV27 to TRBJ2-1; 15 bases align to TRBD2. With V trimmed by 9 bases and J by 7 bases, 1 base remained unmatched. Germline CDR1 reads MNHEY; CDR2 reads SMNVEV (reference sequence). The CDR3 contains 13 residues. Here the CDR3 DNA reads TGTGCCAGTGGGACTAGCGGGGGGAATGAGCAGTTCTTC. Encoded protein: CASGTSGGNEQFF.

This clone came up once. The CDR3, as DNA: TGTGCCAGCAGGGATGAGGGAGCCGGGGAGCTGTTTTTT. Residues: CASRDEGAGELFF. The V call is TRBV5-4, the J call TRBJ2-2; tentative D call: TRBD2 (5 bases). The germline CDR1 and CDR2 sequences are SGHNT and YYREEE (reference sequence). Trimming shortened V by 5 bases and J by 6 bases, and 11 bases separated the two germline ends. This CDR3 has 13 residues.

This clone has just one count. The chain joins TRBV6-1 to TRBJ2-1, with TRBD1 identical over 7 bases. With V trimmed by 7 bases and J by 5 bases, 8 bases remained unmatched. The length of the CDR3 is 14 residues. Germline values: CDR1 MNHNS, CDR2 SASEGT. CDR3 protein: CASMGTVNNNEQFF. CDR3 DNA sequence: TGTGCCAGCATGGGGACAGTAAATAACAATGAGCAGTTCTTC.

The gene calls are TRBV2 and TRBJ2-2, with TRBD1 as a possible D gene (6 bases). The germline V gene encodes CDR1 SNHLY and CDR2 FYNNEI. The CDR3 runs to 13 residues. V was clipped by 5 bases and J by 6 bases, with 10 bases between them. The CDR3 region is CASSTGNPGELFF. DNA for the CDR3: TGTGCCAGCAGTACAGGGAATCCCGGGGAGCTGTTTTTT.

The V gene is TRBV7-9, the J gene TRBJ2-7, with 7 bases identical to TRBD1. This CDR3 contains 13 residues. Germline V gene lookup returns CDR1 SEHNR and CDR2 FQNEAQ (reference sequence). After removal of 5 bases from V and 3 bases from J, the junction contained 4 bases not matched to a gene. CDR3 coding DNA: TGTGCCAGCAGCGGGACAGAAAACTACGAGCAGTACTTC. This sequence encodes CASSGTENYEQYF. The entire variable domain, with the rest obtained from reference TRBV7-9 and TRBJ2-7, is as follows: DTGVSQNPRHKITKRGQNVTFRCDPISEHNRLYWYRQTLGQGPEFLTYFQNEAQLEKSRLLSDRFSAERPKGSFSTLEIQRTEQGDSAMYLCASSGTENYEQYFGPGTRLTVT.